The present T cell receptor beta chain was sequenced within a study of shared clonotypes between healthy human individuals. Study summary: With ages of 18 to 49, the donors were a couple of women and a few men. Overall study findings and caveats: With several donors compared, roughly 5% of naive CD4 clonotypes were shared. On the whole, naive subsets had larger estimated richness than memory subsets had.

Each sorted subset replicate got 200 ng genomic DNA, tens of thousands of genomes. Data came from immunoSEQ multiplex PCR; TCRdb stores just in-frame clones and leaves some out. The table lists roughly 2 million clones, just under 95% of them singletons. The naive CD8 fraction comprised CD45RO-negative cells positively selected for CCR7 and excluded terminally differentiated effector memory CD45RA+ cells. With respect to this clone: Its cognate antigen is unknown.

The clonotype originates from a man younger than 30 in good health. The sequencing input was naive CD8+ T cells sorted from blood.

The DNA of the CDR3 is TGTGCCAGCAGTGTCGCAAGGGGAGACCAGTACTTC. Its translation: CASSVARGDQYF. This chain connects TRBV28 to TRBJ2-5; the D gene could be TRBD1 or TRBD2 (5 bases each). This CDR3 region has 12 residues. The germline V and J ends were trimmed by 5 bases and 10 bases, with 14 bases remaining between them. Germline values: CDR1 MDHEN, CDR2 SYDVKM.